In its sample, the clone carrying this T cell receptor (beta chain) was seen a few times. This sample is part of a study of blood T cells in healthy people across ages. The CDR3 has 12 residues. The germline CDR1 and CDR2 sequences are MNHEY and SVGEGT. V shed 7 bases and J shed 7 bases, with 11 bases lying between them. A sample-barcoded 5' primer and a J-beta primer mix were used in a second PCR of about 7 to 12 cycles. TCRdb re-derived calls from the 5' RACE reads in MiXCR, one entry per CDR3 protein. The data hold 750,000 to 1,000,000 distinct CDR3 sequences, with about 29% observed a single time. These data were also reused for a study on T cells of mothers and their children.

The chain recombines TRBV6-2 or TRBV6-3 with TRBJ2-1, with D possibly TRBD1 on 6 matching bases. Sequencing was carried out using blood. The receptor was derived from a woman between 35 and 50 years old in good health. CDR3 nucleotides: TGTGCCAGCAACACAGGGTGGAATGAGCAGTTCTTC. Its protein is CASNTGWNEQFF.